This note documents a single TCR beta chain sequence. Antigen unknown. This sample is drawn from a study of response to subunit inactivated influenza vaccine. The study's findings and limits: It was the authors' suggestion that each seasonal influenza vaccination recruits few new T cells.

One entry per CDR3 protein results from TCRdb running MiXCR on the RT-PCR reads. Of more than 400,000 distinct CDR3 sequences listed, approximately 7.8% are singletons. Germline V gene data show CDR1 as LGHDT and CDR2 as YNNKEL (reference sequence). Trimming stripped 1 base from V and 10 bases from J, with 8 bases between. The CDR3 length is 12 residues. This receptor was obtained from a man aged 50-75 years who received an inactivated influenza vaccine. The rearrangement joins TRBV3-1 to TRBJ2-1; D unclear. Sequences were derived from PBMCs from blood, sampled 23 months after vaccination. In nucleotides, the CDR3 is TGTGCCAGCAGCCAAGTTGGAATCGAGCAGTTCTTC. Residues: CASSQVGIEQFF.